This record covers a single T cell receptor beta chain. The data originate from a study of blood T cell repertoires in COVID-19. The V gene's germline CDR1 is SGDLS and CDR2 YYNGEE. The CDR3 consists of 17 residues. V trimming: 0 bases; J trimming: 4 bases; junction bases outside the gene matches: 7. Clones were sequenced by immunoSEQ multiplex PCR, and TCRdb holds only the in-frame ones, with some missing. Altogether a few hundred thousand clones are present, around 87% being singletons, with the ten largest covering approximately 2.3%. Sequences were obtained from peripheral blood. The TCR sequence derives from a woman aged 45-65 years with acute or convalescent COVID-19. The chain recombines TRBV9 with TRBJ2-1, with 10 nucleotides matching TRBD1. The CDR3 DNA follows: TGTGCCAGCAGCGTAGAGACAGGGGGCCCCCGTTACAATGAGCAGTTCTTC. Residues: CASSVETGGPRYNEQFF.